This entry lists 12 T cell receptor beta chains sequenced from one sample in a study of cytomegalovirus exposure and HLA in healthy donors. A multiplex PCR was run with 60 Vbeta primers and 13 Jbeta primers. Data came from immunoSEQ multiplex PCR; TCRdb stores just in-frame clones and leaves some out. The data show 150,000 to 200,000 clones, with around 80% seen just once and around 4.8% held by the top ten. The sequenced sample consisted of PBMCs. Source of these receptors: a woman younger than 45 in good health and CMV-seropositive.

This sequence joins TRBV4-2 and TRBJ1-1; 9 nucleotides agree with TRBD1. Germline CDR1 and CDR2: LGHNA and YNFKEQ. The CDR3 sequence is 15 residues long. The J segment lost 1 base and the V segment lost 5 bases, leaving 5 bases of the junction unmatched. Written as DNA, the CDR3 is TGTGCCAGCAGCGTCAGACAGGGGGGGAACACTGAAGCTTTCTTT. It encodes CASSVRQGGNTEAFF.

The chain uses TRBV5-5 and TRBJ1-3, with 9 bases identical to TRBD1. This CDR3 has 20 amino acids. Germline-derived CDR1 and CDR2 are SGHKS and YYEKEE (reference sequence). Trimming removed 4 bases from V and 0 bases from J; junction bases left unmatched: 17. CDR3 nucleotides: TGTGCCAGCAGCCCTACCGGGGGACAGGGCTCTAAATTCTCTGGAAACACCATATATTTT. It is translated as CASSPTGGQGSKFSGNTIYF.

The V gene is TRBV27, the J gene TRBJ1-4, with a weak D call TRBD1 (6 bases). The CDR3 extends over 14 amino acids. CDR1 and CDR2 (germline): MNHEY, SMNVEV (reference sequence). Trimming removed 6 bases from V and 8 bases from J, with 16 bases in between. CDR3 bases: TGTGCCAGCAGGACGACAGGAGTTAGCGAAAAACTGTTTTTT. Its protein product is CASRTTGVSEKLFF.

The chain has TRBV6-6 and TRBJ2-5; 7 bases agree with TRBD2. The CDR3 loop spans 14 amino acids. V trimming: 0 bases; J trimming: 5 bases; junction bases outside the gene matches: 3. From germline, CDR1 is MNHNY and CDR2 SVGAGI (reference sequence). In nucleotides, the CDR3 is TGTGCCAGCAGTTACTCGACTAGCAGGGAGACCCAGTACTTC. It yields the protein CASSYSTSRETQYF.

This clone was observed a handful of times. The CDR3 bases are TGTGCCAGCAGCCAAGACGTTTCAGGGGTTGGCTACGAGCAGTACTTC. Translating gives CASSQDVSGVGYEQYF. This chain joins TRBV4-2 and TRBJ2-7; D is perhaps TRBD1 (6 bases). Germline CDR1 reads LGHNA; CDR2 reads YNFKEQ. V dropped 0 bases and J dropped 3 bases, with 15 bases sitting between them. The CDR3 has 16 amino acids.

This sequence joins TRBV29-1 and TRBJ1-1; tentative D call: TRBD1 (6 bases). The CDR3 is 13 amino acids. The germline V gene has CDR1 SQVTM and CDR2 ANQGSEA. V lost 2 bases, J lost 8 bases, and 15 bases lay in between. The CDR3 bases are TGCAGCGTTGAATTAGTGAGGGGGGGGGAAGCTTTCTTT. Amino acid sequence: CSVELVRGGEAFF.

This clone is judged medium-sized. The chain recombines TRBV6-4 with TRBJ2-3; 9 bases are a match to TRBD2. The V gene end was trimmed by 0 bases and the J gene end by 2 bases; junction bases not matched to a gene: 3. The CDR3 length is 16 residues. Germline V lookup: CDR1 MRHNA, CDR2 SNTAGT. The CDR3 nucleotides read TGTGCCAGCAGTGACTCGGCTAGCGGGGACACAGATACGCAGTATTTT. The encoded protein is CASSDSASGDTDTQYF.

In its sample, this clone was seen a few times. The J gene is TRBJ2-1, the V gene TRBV10-1; no firm D call. This CDR3 comprises 13 residues. In germline, CDR1 is WNHNN, CDR2 SYGVQD (reference sequence). V lost 3 bases to trimming and J lost 7 bases, with 10 bases between them. The CDR3 DNA follows: TGCGCCAGCAGTGATTGGTCAACAAATGAGCAGTTCTTC. This sequence encodes CASSDWSTNEQFF.

The CDR3 sequence: CSAEGGHLKEQYF. CDR3 nucleotide sequence: TGCAGCGCCGAGGGGGGGCATCTAAAAGAGCAGTACTTC. V gene TRBV29-1 combines with J gene TRBJ2-7; D may be TRBD2 (7 bases). Germline V gives CDR1 SQVTM, CDR2 ANQGSEA. CDR3 size: 13 residues. V lost 7 bases, J lost 7 bases, and 20 bases lay in between.

The chain couples TRBV10-3 to TRBJ1-5; D is undetermined. The V and J ends lost 5 bases and 3 bases respectively, with 8 bases between them. The V gene's germline CDR1 is ENHRY and CDR2 SYGVKD. This CDR3 contains 13 residues. This chain's CDR3 is CAISLGSNQPQHF. CDR3 bases: TGTGCCATCAGTTTGGGCTCCAATCAGCCCCAGCATTTT.

This chain's CDR3 is CASSLGQGRGTGELFF. Here the CDR3 DNA reads TGTGCCAGCAGCTTAGGACAGGGCCGCGGCACCGGGGAGCTGTTTTTT. The genes are TRBV7-2 and TRBJ2-2; 7 bases align to TRBD1. Germline-derived CDR1 and CDR2 are SGHTA and FQGNSA. The CDR3 is 16 residues long. The V gene end was trimmed by 1 base and the J gene end by 4 bases; junction bases not matched to a gene: 6.

This rearrangement joins TRBV2 to TRBJ1-2; D is unresolved. CDR1 SNHLY and CDR2 FYNNEI come from the germline V gene. V was cut by 2 bases and J by 4 bases, with 14 bases left in between. This CDR3 is built from 15 residues. Here the CDR3 DNA reads TGTGCCAGCAGTGAACGTGAAGCGCAGATCTATGGCTACACCTTC. It yields the protein CASSEREAQIYGYTF. Supplemented by reference TRBV2 and TRBJ1-2, the full variable domain reads EPEVTQTPSHQVTQMGQEVILRCVPISNHLYFYWYRQILGQKVEFLVSFYNNEISEKSEIFDDQFSVERPDGSNFTLKIRSTKLEDSAMYFCASSEREAQIYGYTFGSGTRLTVV.